The clone carrying this T cell receptor (beta chain) was observed at least ten times. Its antigen is unidentified. The data derive from a study of identical twins. A universal primer site arose from template switching, and cDNA bore unique molecular identifiers. One entry per CDR3 protein results from TCRdb running MiXCR on the 5' RACE reads. The repertoire has roughly 260,000 distinct CDR3 sequences, 7.5% of them found once; the top ten carry under 7%. Notes on the study in general: Abundant beta clonotypes from cord blood had fewer insertions, unlike memory repertoires, which showed none. With monozygotic twins, out-of-frame TCR alpha sharing exceeded what models estimated. Its conclusions, products of cross-sectional statistical analysis, did not come from following the same donors.

This same sample was also taken into another study, of yellow fever vaccine responses in identical twins.

Source material: CD8+ T cells sorted from blood. This receptor was obtained from a woman aged 18-29 years in good health.

CDR3 residues: CASSLGFADVRDHGKYNEQFF. The CDR3 coding sequence is TGTGCCAGCAGCTTAGGTTTTGCGGACGTTCGAGATCACGGGAAGTACAATGAGCAGTTCTTC. The chain links TRBV7-6 to TRBJ2-1; D possibly corresponds to TRBD2 (5 bases). This CDR3 comprises 21 residues. Trimming stripped 1 base from V and 4 bases from J, with 29 bases between. In germline, CDR1 is SGHVS, CDR2 FNYEAQ.